Described below is a single T cell receptor beta chain sequence and its context. Its target is unknown. CDR3 length equals 16 residues. Germline V gene data show CDR1 as MNHNS and CDR2 as SASEGT. The ends lost 1 base at V and 10 bases at J; junction bases unmatched: 5. Profiling relied on immunoSEQ multiplex PCR, and the TCRdb table lists in-frame clones only, not all of them. This repertoire shows roughly 180,000 clones, around 92% found once; its top ten account for around 1.3%. These data belong to a study of T cell responses to AZD1222 COVID-19 vaccine. Study-wide results and caveats: Repertoires were collected only later (after the peak T cell response had occurred). The study reported that nearly half of spike-specific TCRs target unmutated variant regions.

The source material was peripheral blood, sampled 28 days after the second AZD1222 dose. This sequence was found in an adult who received the AZD1222 COVID-19 vaccine. The chain is built from TRBV6-1 and TRBJ1-6, with TRBD1 matching over 12 bases. The CDR3 nucleotides are TGTGCCAGCAGTGAAGTCGTAGGGACAGGGGGCTCACCCCTCCACTTT. It translates to CASSEVVGTGGSPLHF.